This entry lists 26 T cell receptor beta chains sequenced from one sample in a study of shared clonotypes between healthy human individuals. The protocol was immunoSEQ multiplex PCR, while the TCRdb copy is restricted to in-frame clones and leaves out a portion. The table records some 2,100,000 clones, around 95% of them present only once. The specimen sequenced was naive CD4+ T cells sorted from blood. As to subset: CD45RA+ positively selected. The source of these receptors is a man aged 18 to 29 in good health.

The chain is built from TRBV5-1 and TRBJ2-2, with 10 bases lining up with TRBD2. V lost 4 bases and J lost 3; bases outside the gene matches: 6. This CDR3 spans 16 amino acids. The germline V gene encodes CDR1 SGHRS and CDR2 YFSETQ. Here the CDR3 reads CASSRGLASDTGELFF. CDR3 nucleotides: TGCGCCAGCAGCAGGGGACTAGCGTCCGACACCGGGGAGCTGTTTTTT.

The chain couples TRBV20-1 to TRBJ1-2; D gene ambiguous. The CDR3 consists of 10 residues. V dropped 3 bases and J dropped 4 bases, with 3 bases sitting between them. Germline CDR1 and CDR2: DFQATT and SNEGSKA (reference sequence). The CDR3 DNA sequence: TGCAGTGCTAGCGGCTATGGCTACACCTTC. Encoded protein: CSASGYGYTF.

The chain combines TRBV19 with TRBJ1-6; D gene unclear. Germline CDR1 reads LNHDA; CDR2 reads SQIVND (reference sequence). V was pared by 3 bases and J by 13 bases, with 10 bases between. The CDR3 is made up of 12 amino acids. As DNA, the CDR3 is TGTGCCAGTAGTATGAGGGTATCGCCCCTCCACTTT. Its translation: CASSMRVSPLHF.

The CDR3 loop reads CASGTGTSYGYTF. In DNA, the CDR3 is TGTGCCAGTGGGACAGGGACCTCCTATGGCTACACCTTC. The chain recombines TRBV6-1 with TRBJ1-2; TRBD1 agrees at 9 bases. This CDR3 contains 13 residues. Trimming at V came to 9 bases and at J to 4 bases, leaving 6 bases not matched to a gene. Germline values: CDR1 MNHNS, CDR2 SASEGT.

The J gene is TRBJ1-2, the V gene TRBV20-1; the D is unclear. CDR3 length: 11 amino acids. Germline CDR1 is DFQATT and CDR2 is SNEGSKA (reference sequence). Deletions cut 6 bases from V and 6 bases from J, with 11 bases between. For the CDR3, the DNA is TGCAGTGCAATACCACGGGATGGCTACACCTTC. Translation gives CSAIPRDGYTF.

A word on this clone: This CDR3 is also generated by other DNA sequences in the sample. The CDR3 is CASSPPGVETQYF. The CDR3 DNA follows: TGTGCCAGCAGTCCCCCCGGTGTGGAGACCCAGTACTTC. The J gene is TRBJ2-5, the V gene TRBV6-5; D gene uncertain. CDR1 is MNHEY and CDR2 is SVGAGI in the germline V gene. The CDR3 runs 13 residues. V gave up 5 bases and J gave up 5 bases, with 12 bases separating them.

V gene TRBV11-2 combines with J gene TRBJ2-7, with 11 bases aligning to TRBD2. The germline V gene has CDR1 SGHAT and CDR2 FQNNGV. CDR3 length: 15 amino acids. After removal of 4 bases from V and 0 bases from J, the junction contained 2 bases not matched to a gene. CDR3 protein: CASSSTSGSSYEQYF. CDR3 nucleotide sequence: TGTGCCAGCAGCTCCACTAGCGGGAGCTCCTACGAGCAGTACTTC.

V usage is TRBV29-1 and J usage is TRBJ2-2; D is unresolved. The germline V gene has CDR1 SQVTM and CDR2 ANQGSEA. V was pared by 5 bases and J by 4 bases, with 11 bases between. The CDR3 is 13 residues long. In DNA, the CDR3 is TGCAGCGTTCGCGACGGCGGCACCGGGGAGCTGTTTTTT. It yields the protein CSVRDGGTGELFF.

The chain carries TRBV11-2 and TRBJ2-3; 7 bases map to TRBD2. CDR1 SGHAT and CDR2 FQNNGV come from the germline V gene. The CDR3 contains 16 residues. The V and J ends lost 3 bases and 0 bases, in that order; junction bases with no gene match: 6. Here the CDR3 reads CASSFGAGPSTDTQYF. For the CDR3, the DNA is TGTGCCAGCAGCTTTGGAGCGGGGCCCAGCACAGATACGCAGTATTTT.

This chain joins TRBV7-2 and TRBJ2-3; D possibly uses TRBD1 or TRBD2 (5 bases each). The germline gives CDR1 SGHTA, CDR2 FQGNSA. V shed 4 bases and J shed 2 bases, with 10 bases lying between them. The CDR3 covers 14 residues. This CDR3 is CASSWDRFTDTQYF. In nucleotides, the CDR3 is TGTGCCAGCAGCTGGGACCGATTCACAGATACGCAGTATTTT.

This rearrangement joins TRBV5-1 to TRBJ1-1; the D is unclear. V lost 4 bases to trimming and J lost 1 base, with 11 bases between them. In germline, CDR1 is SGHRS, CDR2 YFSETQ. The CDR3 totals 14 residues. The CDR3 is CASSPYKGNTEAFF. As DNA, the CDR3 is TGCGCCAGCAGCCCATACAAAGGGAACACTGAAGCTTTCTTT.

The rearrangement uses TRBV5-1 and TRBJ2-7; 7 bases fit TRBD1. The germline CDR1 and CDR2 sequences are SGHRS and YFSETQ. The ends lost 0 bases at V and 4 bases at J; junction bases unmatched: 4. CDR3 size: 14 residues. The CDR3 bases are TGCGCCAGCAGCTTGGAACAGGGGAAATACGAGCAGTACTTC. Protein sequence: CASSLEQGKYEQYF. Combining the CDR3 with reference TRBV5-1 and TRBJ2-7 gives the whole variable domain KAGVTQTPRYLIKTRGQQVTLSCSPISGHRSVSWYQQTPGQGLQFLFEYFSETQRNKGNFPGRFSGRQFSNSRSEMNVSTLELGDSALYLCASSLEQGKYEQYFGPGTRLTVT.

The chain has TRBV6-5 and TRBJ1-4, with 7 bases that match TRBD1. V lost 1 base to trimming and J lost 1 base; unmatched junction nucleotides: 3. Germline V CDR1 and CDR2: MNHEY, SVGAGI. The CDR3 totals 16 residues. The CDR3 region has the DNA TGTGCCAGCAGTTACTGGGGACAGCGAACTAATGAAAAACTGTTTTTT. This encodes CASSYWGQRTNEKLFF.

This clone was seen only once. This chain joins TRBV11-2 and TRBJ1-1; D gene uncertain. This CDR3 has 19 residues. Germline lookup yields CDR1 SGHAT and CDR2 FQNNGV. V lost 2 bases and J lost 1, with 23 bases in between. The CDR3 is CASSLRSRLTDHRNTEAFF. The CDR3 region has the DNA TGTGCCAGCAGCTTAAGGTCTCGTTTGACTGACCACCGGAACACTGAAGCTTTCTTT. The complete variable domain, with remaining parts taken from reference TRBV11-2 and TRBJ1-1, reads EAGVAQSPRYKIIEKRQSVAFWCNPISGHATLYWYQQILGQGPKLLIQFQNNGVVDDSQLPKDRFSAERLKGVDSTLKIQPAKLEDSAVYLCASSLRSRLTDHRNTEAFFGQGTRLTVV.

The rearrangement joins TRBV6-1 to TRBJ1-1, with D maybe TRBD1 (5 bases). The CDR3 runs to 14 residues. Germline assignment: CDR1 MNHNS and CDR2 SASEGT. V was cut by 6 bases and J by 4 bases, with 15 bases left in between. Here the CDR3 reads CASRDTTGGTEAFF. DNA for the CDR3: TGTGCCAGCAGGGATACCACTGGGGGCACTGAAGCTTTCTTT.

The chain's CDR3 is CASSPPSGYPGELFF. CDR3 nucleotides: TGTGCCAGCTCACCACCGTCGGGTTATCCCGGGGAGCTGTTTTTT. The chain couples TRBV18 to TRBJ2-2; D gene uncertain. Trimming removed 0 bases from V and 6 bases from J, with 11 bases in between. CDR1 and CDR2 (germline): KGHSH, LQKENI. This CDR3 has 15 amino acids.

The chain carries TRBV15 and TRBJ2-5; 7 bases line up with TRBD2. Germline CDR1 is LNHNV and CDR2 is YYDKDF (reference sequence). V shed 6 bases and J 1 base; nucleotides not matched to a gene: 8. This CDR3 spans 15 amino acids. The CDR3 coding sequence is TGTGCCACCAGGGCGGGCCAGCGGGGCCAAGAGACCCAGTACTTC. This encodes CATRAGQRGQETQYF.

CDR3 coding DNA: TGCGCCAGCAGCTTGGGTCAGGGGTGGGCCTACGAGCAGTACTTC. It yields the protein CASSLGQGWAYEQYF. V gene TRBV5-1 combines with J gene TRBJ2-7; a possible D gene is TRBD1 (6 bases). Per the germline V gene, CDR1 is SGHRS and CDR2 is YFSETQ. This CDR3 is built from 15 residues. Trimming pared 0 bases from V and 2 bases from J, leaving 12 bases between.

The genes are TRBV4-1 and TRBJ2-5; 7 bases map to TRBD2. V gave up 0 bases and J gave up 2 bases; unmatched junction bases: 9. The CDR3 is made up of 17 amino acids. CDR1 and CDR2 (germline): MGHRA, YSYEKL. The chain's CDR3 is CASSQDKSGASQETQYF. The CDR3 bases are TGCGCCAGCAGCCAAGATAAAAGCGGGGCTTCTCAAGAGACCCAGTACTTC.

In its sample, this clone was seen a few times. The CDR3 DNA sequence: TGTGCCAGCAGCACCCAGGGTAGCTACTCACCCCTCCACTTT. Encoded protein: CASSTQGSYSPLHF. V usage is TRBV7-2 and J usage is TRBJ1-6; D possibly corresponds to TRBD1 (5 bases). The V end lost 5 bases, the J end lost 10 bases, and 15 bases lay between the germline ends. CDR3 length: 14 residues. Germline V gives CDR1 SGHTA, CDR2 FQGNSA.

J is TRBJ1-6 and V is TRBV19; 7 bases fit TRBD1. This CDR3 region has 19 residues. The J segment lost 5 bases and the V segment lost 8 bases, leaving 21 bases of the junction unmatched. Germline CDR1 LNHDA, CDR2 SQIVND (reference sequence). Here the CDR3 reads CASWVRASDGTENNSPLHF. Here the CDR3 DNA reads TGTGCCAGTTGGGTGCGGGCTAGCGATGGGACAGAGAATAATTCACCCCTCCACTTT.

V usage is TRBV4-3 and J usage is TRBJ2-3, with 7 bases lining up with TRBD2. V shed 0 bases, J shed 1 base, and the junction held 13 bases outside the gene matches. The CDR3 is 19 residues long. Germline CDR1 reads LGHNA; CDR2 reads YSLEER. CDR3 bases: TGCGCCAGCAGCCAAGATGCCATCGGGAGGACCTCCGGCACAGATACGCAGTATTTT. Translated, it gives CASSQDAIGRTSGTDTQYF.

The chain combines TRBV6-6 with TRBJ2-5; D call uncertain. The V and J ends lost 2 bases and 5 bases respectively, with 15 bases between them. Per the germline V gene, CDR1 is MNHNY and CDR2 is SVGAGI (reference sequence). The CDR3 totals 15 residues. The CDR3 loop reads CASSYGRPPRETQYF. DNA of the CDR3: TGTGCCAGCAGTTACGGCCGCCCCCCCAGGGAGACCCAGTACTTC.

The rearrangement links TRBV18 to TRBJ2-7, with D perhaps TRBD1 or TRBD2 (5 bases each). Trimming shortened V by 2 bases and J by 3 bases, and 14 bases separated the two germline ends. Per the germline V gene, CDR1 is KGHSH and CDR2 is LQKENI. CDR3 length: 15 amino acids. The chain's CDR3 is CASSPSGTDLYEQYF. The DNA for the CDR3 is TGTGCCAGCTCACCAAGTGGGACGGATCTCTACGAGCAGTACTTC.

CDR3 sequence: CASSSGQGWETQYF. DNA for the CDR3: TGTGCCAGCAGCTCCGGACAGGGATGGGAGACCCAGTACTTC. V usage is TRBV7-8 and J usage is TRBJ2-5; 8 positions match TRBD1. This CDR3 has 14 amino acids. Trimming at V came to 4 bases and at J to 5 bases, leaving 6 bases not matched to a gene. CDR1 and CDR2 from the germline V gene are SGHVS and FQNEAQ. Using reference TRBV7-8 and TRBJ2-5 for the parts outside the CDR3, the full variable domain is GAGVSQSPRYKVAKRGQDVALRCDPISGHVSLFWYQQALGQGPEFLTYFQNEAQLDKSGLPSDRFFAERPEGSVSTLKIQRTQQEDSAVYLCASSSGQGWETQYFGPGTRLLVL.

The CDR3 bases are TGCGCCAGCAGCAAACAAACAGGGCCGGAGACCCAGTACTTC. Amino acids: CASSKQTGPETQYF. The chain couples TRBV5-1 to TRBJ2-5; tentative D call: TRBD1 (6 bases). Germline V gene data show CDR1 as SGHRS and CDR2 as YFSETQ. The CDR3 is made up of 14 amino acids. V was cut by 4 bases and J by 5 bases, with 15 bases left in between.